What follows are 8 T cell receptor beta chains derived from one specimen sequenced in a study of T cells in Graves' hyperthyroidism and ophthalmopathy. Authors of the study amplified TCR beta CDR3 regions from RNA transcripts. The HTBI primer set drove a first-round RT-PCR of the TCR CDR3. Via MiXCR, TCRdb re-called the multiplex PCR reads, giving one row per CDR3 protein. Of under 350,000 distinct CDR3 sequences listed, about a sixth are singletons. Sequencing was performed on blood. These receptors all come from a woman aged 60 to 75 with Graves' ophthalmopathy.

This clonotype was seen only a few times. This chain connects TRBV28 to TRBJ1-2, with D hard to call. The CDR3 length is 15 residues. V was trimmed by 7 bases and J by 5 bases, leaving 20 bases between them. Germline V gene data show CDR1 as MDHEN and CDR2 as SYDVKM. This CDR3 reads CASKAPRPSPYGYTF. The CDR3 region has the DNA TGTGCCAGCAAGGCTCCCCGGCCATCACCTTATGGCTACACCTTC.

Ten or more counts support this clonotype. V usage is TRBV20-1 and J usage is TRBJ1-1; TRBD1 matches at 7 bases. Trimming cost V 1 base and J 4 bases; bases outside gene matches: 3. This CDR3 is built from 13 residues. CDR1 is DFQATT, CDR2 SNEGSKA, per germline (reference sequence). Here the CDR3 reads CSARGQGGTEAFF. CDR3 nucleotides: TGCAGTGCTAGAGGACAGGGAGGCACTGAAGCTTTCTTT.

In this sample, this clonotype turned up many times. V usage is TRBV20-1 and J usage is TRBJ2-5, with TRBD2 identical over 10 bases. The V gene's germline CDR1 is DFQATT and CDR2 SNEGSKA (reference sequence). Trimming removed 0 bases from V and 7 bases from J; junction bases left unmatched: 14. The CDR3 loop spans 17 amino acids. DNA for the CDR3: TGCAGTGCTAGAGATTCGCAGGGTCCAGCGGGGGGGGGGACCCAGTACTTC. Amino acids: CSARDSQGPAGGGTQYF.

This clonotype was counted ten times or more. In DNA form, the CDR3 reads TGTGCCAGCAGTGTAAACCGGGACACCTACGAGCAGTACTTC. This translates into CASSVNRDTYEQYF. This rearrangement joins TRBV27 to TRBJ2-7; D perhaps matches TRBD1 (6 bases). The length of the CDR3 is 14 residues. V lost 5 bases and J 2 bases, leaving 13 bases between the germline ends. Germline V CDR1 and CDR2: MNHEY, SMNVEV (reference sequence).

CDR3 DNA: TGTGCCAGCAGCCGGGGACTGAATGAAAAACTGTTTTTT. It specifies CASSRGLNEKLFF. This chain uses TRBV3-1 with TRBJ1-4; tentatively, D is TRBD1 (5 bases). Trimming left V 4 bases short and J 5 bases short, with 8 bases between. CDR3 length equals 13 residues. Germline CDR1 and CDR2: LGHDT and YNNKEL (reference sequence).

This clonotype was seen repeatedly, ten times or more. This sequence joins TRBV5-1 and TRBJ2-7; TRBD1 agrees at 9 bases. The CDR3 has 14 amino acids. Trimming took 2 bases from V and 6 from J; bases not matched to a gene: 6. Germline CDR1 SGHRS, CDR2 YFSETQ. The DNA for the CDR3 is TGCGCCAGCAGCTTAGCCGGGACAGGGATCGAGCAGTACTTC. It translates to CASSLAGTGIEQYF.

This clonotype was counted many times. V is TRBV15 and J is TRBJ2-7; tentatively, D is TRBD2 (6 bases). The length of the CDR3 is 15 residues. Trimming removed 1 base at V and 4 bases at J, with 14 bases between. Germline CDR1 is LNHNV and CDR2 is YYDKDF (reference sequence). DNA of the CDR3: TGTGCCACCAGCAGAGGAATCGGGGGACGATACGAGCAGTACTTC. Residues: CATSRGIGGRYEQYF.

J is TRBJ1-5 and V is TRBV4-2; possible D gene TRBD1, 6 bases. From germline, CDR1 is LGHNA and CDR2 YNFKEQ. The V end lost 0 bases, the J end lost 6 bases, and 15 bases lay between the germline ends. This CDR3 is 16 amino acids long. The CDR3 DNA is TGTGCCAGCAGCCAAGAACCGAGAACAGGGTTTCAGCCCCAGCATTTT. This codes for CASSQEPRTGFQPQHF.